This T cell receptor beta chain was sequenced during a study of chronic HIV infection and antiretroviral therapy. This clonotype was detected many times. V was shortened by 5 bases and J by 4 bases, with 11 bases between the two germline ends. The CDR3 consists of 12 residues. The germline gives CDR1 SQVTM, CDR2 ANQGSEA. TCRdb analysed the 5' RACE reads with MiXCR anew, one entry per CDR3 protein. The data contain approximately 30,000 distinct CDR3 sequences, about 9.7% of them singletons. This receptor was identified in an adult who had HIV and had not received antiretroviral therapy, or was an uninfected healthy control (not recorded which). V is TRBV29-1 and J is TRBJ1-1; weak D call: TRBD1 (5 bases). The specimen sequenced was peripheral blood. Here the CDR3 reads CSVLGGGTEAFF. CDR3 sequence (DNA): TGCAGCGTTCTGGGGGGAGGCACTGAAGCTTTCTTT. The variable domain in full, with the rest retrieved from reference TRBV29-1 and TRBJ1-1, is SAVISQKPSRDICQRGTSLTIQCQVDSQVTMMFWYRQQPGQSLTLIATANQGSEATYESGFVIDKFPISRPNLTFSTLTVSNMSPEDSSIYLCSVLGGGTEAFFGQGTRLTVV.